This T cell receptor (beta chain) was recovered during a study of blood T cell repertoires in COVID-19. Across the study: Sources were T cells, B-cell-depleted T cells, or PBMCs; the material itself was cDNA or gDNA.

Measured with immunoSEQ multiplex PCR; TCRdb has only the in-frame clones, and not every one. The sample holds about 110,000 clones, 60% to 80% seen once. CDR3 size: 14 residues. Trimming shortened V by 7 bases and J by 4 bases, and 16 bases separated the two germline ends. Germline lookup yields CDR1 WSHSY and CDR2 SAAADI. The chain joins TRBV10-2 to TRBJ1-2, with a possible D match to TRBD1 (5 bases). The TCR comes from a woman of 80 years or more with active or convalescent COVID-19. Sample: peripheral blood. The CDR3 DNA reads TGCGCCAGCAAGAGGTCGCAGGGCAGCTATGGCTACACCTTC. It codes for CASKRSQGSYGYTF.